One and the same sample provided the 21 T cell receptor beta chains below, sequenced in a study of neoadjuvant anti-PD-1 for oral cavity cancer. Method: immunoSEQ multiplex PCR; TCRdb's copy keeps in-frame clones and lacks some. The table lists roughly 34,000 clones, around nine tenths of them singletons, with 3% to 4% in the top ten. Material: PBMCs, obtained before nivolumab (anti-PD-1) treatment. The receptors were sampled from a person aged 35 to 85 with oral cavity squamous cell carcinoma.

The chain links TRBV12-5 to TRBJ1-1; D remains ambiguous. The V and J ends lost 7 bases and 0 bases respectively, with 21 bases between them. This CDR3 region has 17 residues. Germline CDR1 and CDR2: LGHNT and FRNRAP. The CDR3 bases are TGTGCTAGTGCCCTGGAGGGAGGGTCAATATTGAACACTGAAGCTTTCTTT. It specifies CASALEGGSILNTEAFF. Looking up the rest from reference TRBV12-5 and TRBJ1-1 gives the full variable domain: DARVTQTPRHKVTEMGQEVTMRCQPILGHNTVFWYRQTMMQGLELLAYFRNRAPLDDSGMPKDRFSAEMPDATLATLKIQPSEPRDSAVYFCASALEGGSILNTEAFFGQGTRLTVV.

The chain combines TRBV6-5 with TRBJ2-7; no clear D gene. The CDR3 loop spans 11 amino acids. The ends were cut back, 3 bases at V and 4 bases at J, with 4 bases in the middle. The germline V gene has CDR1 MNHEY and CDR2 SVGAGI. The CDR3 DNA reads TGTGCCAGCAGTTATCTTTACGAGCAGTACTTC. It encodes CASSYLYEQYF.

The chain uses TRBV7-9 and TRBJ2-7, with D possibly matching TRBD1 (5 bases). Germline lookup yields CDR1 SEHNR and CDR2 FQNEAQ (reference sequence). This CDR3 contains 14 residues. Trimming shortened V by 1 base and J by 6 bases, and 13 bases separated the two germline ends. The CDR3 is CASSLGAGIGEQYF. CDR3 nucleotides: TGTGCCAGCAGCTTAGGTGCAGGGATCGGCGAGCAGTACTTC.

V and J are TRBV2 and TRBJ1-2; D is undetermined. Deletions cut 8 bases from V and 8 bases from J, with 21 bases between. The CDR3 sequence is 14 residues long. CDR1 SNHLY and CDR2 FYNNEI come from the germline V gene. The CDR3 spells CASSSEAASRGYTF. The CDR3 bases are TGTGCCAGCTCGTCAGAAGCAGCGAGTAGGGGCTACACCTTC.

The rearrangement uses TRBV19 and TRBJ1-4; TRBD1 aligns across 8 bases. V lost 5 bases and J lost 4; bases outside the gene matches: 6. This CDR3 region has 15 residues. Germline CDR1 LNHDA, CDR2 SQIVND (reference sequence). The CDR3 DNA is TGTGCCAGTAGTCTCGGGACAGGCAATAATGAAAAACTGTTTTTT. Protein sequence: CASSLGTGNNEKLFF.

J is TRBJ1-6 and V is TRBV6-1; D call uncertain. Trimming removed 4 bases from V and 6 bases from J, with 13 bases in between. There are 15 residues in the CDR3. CDR1 and CDR2 from the germline V gene are MNHNS and SASEGT. In DNA form, the CDR3 reads TGTGCCAGCAGTGGGCACGGGCAGACTAATTCACCCCTCCACTTT. It codes for CASSGHGQTNSPLHF.

The rearrangement uses TRBV4-2 and TRBJ2-3, with TRBD2 matching over 11 bases. Germline V gene lookup returns CDR1 LGHNA and CDR2 YNFKEQ. CDR3 length: 19 residues. With V trimmed by 0 bases and J by 3 bases, 11 bases remained unmatched. CDR3 residues: CASSQDIPTSSGGTDTQYF. The CDR3 DNA is TGTGCCAGCAGCCAAGATATCCCCACTTCTAGCGGGGGGACAGATACGCAGTATTTT.

The chain carries TRBV5-4 and TRBJ2-2; D not certain. Deletions cut 4 bases from V and 1 base from J, with 11 bases between. The CDR3 has 15 amino acids. CDR1 is SGHNT and CDR2 is YYREEE in the germline V gene (reference sequence). The CDR3 DNA sequence: TGTGCCAGCAGCCCGGGCCGATGGAACACCGGGGAGCTGTTTTTT. Its protein product is CASSPGRWNTGELFF.

This chain connects TRBV2 to TRBJ2-3; D possibly matches TRBD1 or TRBD2 (5 bases each). Germline lookup yields CDR1 SNHLY and CDR2 FYNNEI. This CDR3 contains 16 residues. V was trimmed by 1 base and J by 0 bases, leaving 11 bases between them. CDR3: CASSEGDPPSTDTQYF. CDR3 DNA sequence: TGTGCCAGCAGTGAAGGGGACCCCCCTAGCACAGATACGCAGTATTTT.

The chain combines TRBV19 with TRBJ2-7; D is ambiguous. The CDR3 consists of 15 residues. Germline CDR1 LNHDA, CDR2 SQIVND (reference sequence). V shed 1 base and J shed 4 bases, with 14 bases lying between them. The CDR3 DNA follows: TGTGCCAGTAGTATAGGGCCCGGAGATTTTTACGAGCAGTACTTC. This sequence encodes CASSIGPGDFYEQYF.

This sequence joins TRBV11-2 and TRBJ2-5; the match to TRBD1 covers 12 bases. The V and J ends lost 5 bases and 2 bases, in that order; junction bases with no gene match: 6. Looked up from germline, CDR1 is SGHAT and CDR2 is FQNNGV. CDR3 length: 16 residues. The CDR3 here is CASSHGTGGQQETQYF. DNA of the CDR3: TGTGCCAGCAGCCACGGGACAGGGGGCCAACAAGAGACCCAGTACTTC.

This clone was recorded a few times. The chain joins TRBV7-9 to TRBJ1-4; D gene unclear. This CDR3 spans 14 amino acids. The V gene lost 6 bases and the J gene lost 7 bases, with 15 bases spanning the gap. Germline CDR1 reads SEHNR; CDR2 reads FQNEAQ (reference sequence). Here the CDR3 reads CASSPGVDGEKLFF. In DNA, the CDR3 is TGTGCCAGCAGTCCCGGGGTTGATGGTGAAAAACTGTTTTTT.

V gene TRBV21-1 combines with J gene TRBJ2-2; TRBD2 was called by the table and not checked on the DNA. TRBV21-1 is a pseudogene locus. The CDR3 consists of 15 residues. The CDR3 DNA sequence: TGTGCCAGCAGCAAATCCGGGCTAGCAGCCGGGGAGCTGTTTTTT. It encodes CASSKSGLAAGELFF.

The V and J genes are TRBV5-4 and TRBJ1-1; 7 bases agree with TRBD1. The V segment lost 4 bases and the J segment 4 bases; nucleotides outside the gene matches: 7. Germline V lookup: CDR1 SGHNT, CDR2 YYREEE (reference sequence). This CDR3 is built from 14 residues. The CDR3, as DNA: TGTGCCAGCAGCAAGGGACAGCCGTTCACTGAAGCTTTCTTT. Its protein is CASSKGQPFTEAFF.

The CDR3: CASSLGPGGRETQYF. The CDR3 nucleotides are TGTGCCAGCAGCTTAGGACCGGGGGGTAGGGAGACCCAGTACTTC. This chain links TRBV7-6 with TRBJ2-5; 7 positions match TRBD2. The CDR3 runs to 15 residues. The germline V gene encodes CDR1 SGHVS and CDR2 FNYEAQ. V gave up 1 base and J gave up 5 bases; unmatched junction bases: 7. The variable domain in full, with the rest retrieved from reference TRBV7-6 and TRBJ2-5, is GAGVSQSPRYKVTKRGQDVALRCDPISGHVSLYWYRQALGQGPEFLTYFNYEAQQDKSGLPNDRFSAERPEGSISTLTIQRTEQRDSAMYRCASSLGPGGRETQYFGPGTRLLVL.

The chain combines TRBV5-1 with TRBJ1-4; TRBD1 is a possible D gene (6 bases). Germline CDR1 reads SGHRS; CDR2 reads YFSETQ. V shed 2 bases and J shed 4 bases, with 12 bases lying between them. The CDR3 is 15 residues long. Written as DNA, the CDR3 is TGCGCCAGCAGCTTCTCAGGGGAGGGTAATGAAAAACTGTTTTTT. This encodes CASSFSGEGNEKLFF.

The CDR3 region has the DNA TGTGCCAGTAAGGAACAGGGAGGAAACACCATATATTTT. This sequence encodes CASKEQGGNTIYF. This chain joins TRBV19 and TRBJ1-3, with D possibly being TRBD1 (6 bases). The length of the CDR3 is 13 residues. CDR1 and CDR2 from the germline V gene are LNHDA and SQIVND (reference sequence). Trimming shortened V by 7 bases and J by 4 bases, and 11 bases separated the two germline ends. The complete variable domain, with remaining parts taken from reference TRBV19 and TRBJ1-3, reads DGGITQSPKYLFRKEGQNVTLSCEQNLNHDAMYWYRQDPGQGLRLIYYSQIVNDFQKGDIAEGYSVSREKKESFPLTVTSAQKNPTAFYLCASKEQGGNTIYFGEGSWLTVV.

The chain uses TRBV7-2 and TRBJ2-7, with D perhaps assigned TRBD1 or TRBD2 (5 bases each). This CDR3 is built from 15 residues. The germline CDR1 and CDR2 sequences are SGHTA and FQGNSA. Trimming shortened V by 2 bases and J by 5 bases, and 16 bases separated the two germline ends. The CDR3 is CASSLPGAAWDEQYF. The CDR3, as DNA: TGTGCCAGCAGCTTACCCGGGGCCGCTTGGGACGAGCAGTACTTC.

The chain uses TRBV7-2 and TRBJ1-6, with D unclear. The germline V gene encodes CDR1 SGHTA and CDR2 FQGNSA. Between the trimmed V and J ends, which lost 7 bases and 8 bases, there was a span of 12 bases. CDR3 length: 13 amino acids. The CDR3 nucleotides are TGTGCCAGCAATGGGCAGATTGATTCACCCCTCCACTTT. As protein: CASNGQIDSPLHF.

This chain joins TRBV4-3 and TRBJ2-7; the D gene is possibly TRBD1 (6 bases). The germline CDR1 and CDR2 sequences are LGHNA and YSLEER. The CDR3 has 15 amino acids. The V end was cut by 1 base, the J end by 6 bases, with 16 bases between. CDR3 DNA sequence: TGCGCCAGCAGCCAAGCCCAGGGGCGCTTACCCGAGCAGTACTTC. Protein product: CASSQAQGRLPEQYF.

Concerning this clone: The junction and the germline gene differ at one end; a read error may be behind it. The chain couples TRBV11-2 to TRBJ2-7, with D tentatively TRBD2 (6 bases). Germline V CDR1 and CDR2: SGHAT, FQNNGV. The CDR3 has 12 amino acids. In nucleotides, the CDR3 is TGTGCCAGCAGCTATCCCTTCGGGAGAATAGCCTTC. Its translation is CASSYPFGRIAF.